This section outlines one T cell receptor beta chain sequence together with its context. Its target is not known. PCR involved 60 Vbeta and 13 Jbeta primers. Using immunoSEQ multiplex PCR, the repertoire was profiled, and TCRdb retains in-frame clones only, with some absent. In the table there are approximately 200,000 clones, under 90% of which are singletons. The V gene's germline CDR1 is LNHDA and CDR2 SQIVND (reference sequence). This CDR3 is 15 amino acids long. V was clipped by 1 base and J by 7 bases; unmatched bases: 9. This sample was taken from a study of cytomegalovirus exposure and HLA in healthy donors. Study outcomes and limitations: Published work reported that the classifier diagnosed cytomegalovirus status with high specificity and sensitivity. In a later analysis, TCR beta V- and J-gene trimming showed a link to a missense DCLRE1C variant. Roughly uniform sequencing depth across donors was assumed, possibly incorrectly. Most subjects had HLA-A and HLA-B alleles reportedly predicted accurately by TCR beta sequences.

This TCR derives from a boy aged 2 to 10 in good health and CMV-seronegative. The sequenced sample consisted of PBMCs. The V gene is TRBV19, the J gene TRBJ1-2, with TRBD1 identical over 7 bases. This chain's CDR3 is CASSIAPSTGTGYTF. CDR3 coding DNA: TGTGCCAGTAGTATAGCCCCGTCGACAGGGACTGGCTACACCTTC.